These T cell receptor beta chains were read from a single sample in a study of shared clonotypes between healthy human individuals. Assay: immunoSEQ multiplex PCR; the TCRdb copy retains only in-frame clones and omits some. Among a few million clones listed, 80% to 95% were seen once. The specimen was naive CD4+ T cells from PBMCs. Receptor source: a man younger than 35 in good health. Some clones in this sample may be carry-over from other donors' samples. CDR3s include the opening cysteine and the closing phenylalanine or tryptophan. The D gene is left open where the match is weak. Size is omitted from some rows. Given values are once, few, many or a class for expanded clones.

-	TRBD2	TRBJ2-2	TRBV7-2	CASVVAGGVNTGELFF	TGTGCCAGCGTGGTAGCGGGAGGGGTGAACACCGGGGAGCTGTTTTTT
-	-	TRBJ1-1	TRBV7-9	CASSPGGRAFF	TGTGCCAGCAGCCCGGGCGGTCGAGCTTTCTTT
-	TRBD2	TRBJ2-5	TRBV25-1	CASSEFSGAAQETQYF	TGTGCCAGCAGTGAATTCAGCGGGGCAGCTCAAGAGACCCAGTACTTC
-	-	TRBJ1-3	TRBV28	CASSPRDTIYF	TGTGCCAGCAGCCCCCGAGACACCATATATTTT
-	TRBD2	TRBJ2-1	TRBV28	CAGRTSGRPYNEQFF	TGTGCCGGAAGGACTAGCGGGAGGCCTTACAATGAGCAGTTCTTC
-	TRBD1	TRBJ2-5	TRBV28	CASRPGQGEETQYF	TGTGCCAGCAGGCCGGGACAGGGGGAAGAGACCCAGTACTTC
-	TRBD1	TRBJ2-3	TRBV7-9	CASSPGTGLADTQYF	TGTGCCAGCAGCCCCGGGACAGGGTTAGCAGATACGCAGTATTTT
once	-	TRBJ2-5	TRBV11-1	CASSFRIQETQYF	TGTGCCAGCAGCTTCAGGATTCAAGAGACCCAGTACTTC
-	TRBD1	TRBJ1-5	TRBV4-2	CASSPSGTGGWGQPQHF	TGTGCCAGCAGCCCATCCGGGACAGGGGGTTGGGGTCAGCCCCAGCATTTT
-	-	TRBJ1-2	TRBV7-9	CASSLSTGDLSYGYTF	TGTGCCAGCAGCTTAAGCACAGGCGACTTGTCCTATGGCTACACCTTC
-	TRBD2	TRBJ2-1	TRBV9	CASSVVGGDGRSYNEQFF	TGTGCCAGCAGCGTAGTTGGGGGGGACGGACGCTCCTACAATGAGCAGTTCTTC
-	-	TRBJ1-4	TRBV7-9	CASSLAPNEKLFF	TGTGCCAGCAGCTTAGCCCCCAATGAAAAACTGTTTTTT
-	-	TRBJ2-3	TRBV2	CATGLSDTQYF	TGTGCCACGGGACTTTCAGATACGCAGTATTTT
-	TRBD2	TRBJ2-1	TRBV27	CASSHSGSPSNEQFF	TGTGCCAGCAGCCATAGCGGGAGTCCCTCCAATGAGCAGTTCTTC
-	-	TRBJ2-1	TRBV28	CASSFDRWGREQFF	TGTGCCAGCAGTTTTGACAGGTGGGGAAGGGAACAGTTCTTC
-	-	TRBJ1-1	TRBV28	CASSQTNTEAFF	TGTGCCAGCAGTCAGACAAACACTGAAGCTTTCTTT
few	-	TRBJ1-1	TRBV10-3	CAISLQGTEAFF	TGTGCCATCAGTTTACAGGGCACTGAAGCTTTCTTT
-	-	TRBJ1-2	TRBV11-2	CASSSQSPLGVGGYTF	TGTGCCAGCAGCTCCCAATCACCGCTAGGGGTTGGTGGCTACACCTTC
-	TRBD2	TRBJ2-3	TRBV7-2	CASSSPRGSGTLTDTQYF	TGTGCCAGCAGCTCACCCCGTGGTAGCGGGACCCTCACAGATACGCAGTATTTT
-	TRBD1	TRBJ1-2	TRBV19	CASCPQGAVGYTF	TGTGCCAGTTGCCCTCAGGGGGCGGTTGGCTACACCTTC
-	TRBD1	TRBJ1-1	TRBV5-1	CASSQQGGHTEAFF	TGCGCCAGCAGCCAACAGGGGGGGCACACTGAAGCTTTCTTT
-	-	TRBJ2-2	TRBV27	CASNTKGRAAPNTGELFF	TGTGCCAGCAACACTAAGGGCCGGGCAGCGCCCAACACCGGGGAGCTGTTTTTT
-	TRBD1	TRBJ1-5	TRBV19	CASSIRQGARGNQPQHF	TGTGCCAGTAGTATTAGACAGGGGGCGAGGGGCAATCAGCCCCAGCATTTT
-	-	TRBJ2-2	TRBV7-8	CASSPQILDTGELFF	TGTGCCAGCAGCCCGCAAATTTTAGACACCGGGGAGCTGTTTTTT
-	TRBD1	TRBJ1-1	TRBV7-2	CASRTGQLGTEAFF	TGTGCCAGCAGGACGGGACAGCTTGGCACTGAAGCTTTCTTT
-	TRBD1	TRBJ1-2	TRBV29-1	CSVGGQGGVYGYTF	TGCAGCGTTGGGGGACAGGGCGGGGTCTATGGCTACACCTTC
-	TRBD2	TRBJ2-1	TRBV28	CASAGLADNEQFF	TGTGCCAGCGCCGGACTAGCGGATAATGAGCAGTTCTTC
many	-	TRBJ1-5	TRBV18	CASSSKGGEGNQPQHF	TGTGCCAGCTCAAGCAAGGGTGGGGAAGGGAATCAGCCCCAGCATTTT
-	-	TRBJ1-5	TRBV19	CASSNSGGGPQHF	TGTGCCAGTAGTAACTCAGGAGGGGGACCCCAGCATTTT
-	TRBD1	TRBJ2-7	TRBV28	CASRGQGAKEQYF	TGTGCCAGCCGCGGGCAGGGGGCAAAGGAGCAGTACTTC